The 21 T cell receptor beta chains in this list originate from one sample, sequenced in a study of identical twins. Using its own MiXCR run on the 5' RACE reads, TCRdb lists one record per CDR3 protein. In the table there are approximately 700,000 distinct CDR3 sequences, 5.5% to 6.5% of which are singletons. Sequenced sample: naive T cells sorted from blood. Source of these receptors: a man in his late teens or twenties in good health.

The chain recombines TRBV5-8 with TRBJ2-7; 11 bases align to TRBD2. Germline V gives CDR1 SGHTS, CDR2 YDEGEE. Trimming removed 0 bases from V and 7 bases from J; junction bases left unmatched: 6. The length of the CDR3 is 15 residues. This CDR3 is CASSLDSGRAREQYV. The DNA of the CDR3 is TGTGCCAGCAGCTTGGATAGCGGGAGGGCCCGGGAGCAGTACGTC.

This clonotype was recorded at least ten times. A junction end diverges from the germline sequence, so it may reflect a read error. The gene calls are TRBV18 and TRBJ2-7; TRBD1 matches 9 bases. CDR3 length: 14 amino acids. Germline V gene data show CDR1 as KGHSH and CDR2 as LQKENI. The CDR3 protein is CASSPGTGSYEQYF. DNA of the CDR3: TGCGCCAGCAGCCCCGGGACAGGGAGCTACGAGCAGTACTTC.

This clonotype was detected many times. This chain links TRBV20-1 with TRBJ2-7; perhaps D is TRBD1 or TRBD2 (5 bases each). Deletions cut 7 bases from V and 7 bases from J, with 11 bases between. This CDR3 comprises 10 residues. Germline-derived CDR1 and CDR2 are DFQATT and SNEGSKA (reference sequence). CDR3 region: CSVGGGEQYF. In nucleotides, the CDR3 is TGCAGTGTCGGTGGGGGTGAGCAGTACTTC.

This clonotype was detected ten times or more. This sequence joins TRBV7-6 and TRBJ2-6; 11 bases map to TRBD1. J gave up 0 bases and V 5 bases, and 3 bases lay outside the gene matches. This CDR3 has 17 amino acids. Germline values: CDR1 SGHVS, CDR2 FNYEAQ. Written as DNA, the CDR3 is TGTGCCAGCAGCCTTGGGACAGGGGGCTCTGGGGCCAACGTCCTGACTTTC. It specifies CASSLGTGGSGANVLTF.

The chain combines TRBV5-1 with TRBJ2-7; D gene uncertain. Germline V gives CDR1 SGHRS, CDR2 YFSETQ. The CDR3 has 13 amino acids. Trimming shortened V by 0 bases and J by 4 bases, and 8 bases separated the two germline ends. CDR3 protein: CASSLDGKYEQYV. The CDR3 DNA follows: TGCGCCAGCAGCTTGGATGGCAAGTACGAGCAGTACGTC.

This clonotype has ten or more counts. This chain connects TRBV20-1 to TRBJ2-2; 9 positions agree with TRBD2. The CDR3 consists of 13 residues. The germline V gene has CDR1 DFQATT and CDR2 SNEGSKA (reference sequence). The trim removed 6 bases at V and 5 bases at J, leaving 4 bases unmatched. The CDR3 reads CSATSGWTGELFF. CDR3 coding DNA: TGCAGTGCGACTAGCGGTTGGACCGGGGAGCTGTTTTTT.

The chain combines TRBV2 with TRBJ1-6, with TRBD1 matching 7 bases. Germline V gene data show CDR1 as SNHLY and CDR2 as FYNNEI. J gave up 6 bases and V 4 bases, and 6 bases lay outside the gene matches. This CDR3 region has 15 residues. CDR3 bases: TGTGCCAGCAGTGGGGAACAGGGGTCTAATTCACCCCTCCACTTT. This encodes CASSGEQGSNSPLHF.

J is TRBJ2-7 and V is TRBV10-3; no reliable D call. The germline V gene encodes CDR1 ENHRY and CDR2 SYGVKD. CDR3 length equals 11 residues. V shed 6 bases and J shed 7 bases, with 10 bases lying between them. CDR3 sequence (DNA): TGTGCCATCAGGGGTTCCACGGAGCAGTACTTC. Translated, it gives CAIRGSTEQYF.

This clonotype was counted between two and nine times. The CDR3 is CSVARGHSVTAPNYGYTF. The CDR3 coding sequence is TGCAGCGTTGCAAGGGGTCATTCGGTGACAGCCCCTAACTATGGCTACACCTTC. The chain employs TRBV29-1 and TRBJ1-2; the D gene is possibly TRBD1 (5 bases). The germline gives CDR1 SQVTM, CDR2 ANQGSEA. Deletions cut 4 bases from V and 0 bases from J, with 24 bases between. This CDR3 has 18 amino acids.

The CDR3 is CASRLTASGSNEQFF. The DNA for the CDR3 is TGTGCCAGCAGACTGACGGCTAGCGGGAGCAATGAGCAGTTCTTC. V and J are TRBV7-2 and TRBJ2-1, with TRBD2 matching 10 bases. The CDR3 contains 15 residues. CDR1 SGHTA and CDR2 FQGNSA come from the germline V gene. Trimming cost V 6 bases and J 6 bases; bases outside gene matches: 8.

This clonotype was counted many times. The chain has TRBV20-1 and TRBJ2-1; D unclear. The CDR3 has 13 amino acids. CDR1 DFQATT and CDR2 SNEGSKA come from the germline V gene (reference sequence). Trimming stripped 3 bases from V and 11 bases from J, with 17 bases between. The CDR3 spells CSARAPPGTQQFF. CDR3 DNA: TGCAGTGCTAGGGCCCCTCCCGGTACTCAGCAGTTCTTC.

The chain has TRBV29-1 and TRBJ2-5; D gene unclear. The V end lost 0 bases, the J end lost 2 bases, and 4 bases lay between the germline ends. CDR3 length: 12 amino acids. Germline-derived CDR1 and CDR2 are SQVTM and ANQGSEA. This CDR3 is CSVEEQQETQYF. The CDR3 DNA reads TGCAGCGTTGAAGAACAGCAAGAGACCCAGTACTTC.

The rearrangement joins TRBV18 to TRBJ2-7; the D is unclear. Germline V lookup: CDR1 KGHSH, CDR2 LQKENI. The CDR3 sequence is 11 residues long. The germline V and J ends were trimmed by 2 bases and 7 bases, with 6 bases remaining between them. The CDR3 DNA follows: TGTGCCAGCTCACCAGGTGAAGAGCAGTACGTC. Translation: CASSPGEEQYV.

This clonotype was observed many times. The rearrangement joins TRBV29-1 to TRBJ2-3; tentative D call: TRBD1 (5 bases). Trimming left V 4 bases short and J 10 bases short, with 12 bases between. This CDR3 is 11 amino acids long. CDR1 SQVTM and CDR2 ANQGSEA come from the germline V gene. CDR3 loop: CSVVGQWAQYF. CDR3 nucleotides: TGCAGCGTTGTGGGGCAGTGGGCGCAGTATTTT.

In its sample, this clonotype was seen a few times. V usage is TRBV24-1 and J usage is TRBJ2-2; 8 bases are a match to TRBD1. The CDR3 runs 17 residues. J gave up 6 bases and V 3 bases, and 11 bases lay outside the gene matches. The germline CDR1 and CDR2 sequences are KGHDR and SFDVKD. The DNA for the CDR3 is TGTGCCACCAGTGATCCAGGACAGGGTATCTTCGCCGGGGAGCTGTTTTTT. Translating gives CATSDPGQGIFAGELFF.

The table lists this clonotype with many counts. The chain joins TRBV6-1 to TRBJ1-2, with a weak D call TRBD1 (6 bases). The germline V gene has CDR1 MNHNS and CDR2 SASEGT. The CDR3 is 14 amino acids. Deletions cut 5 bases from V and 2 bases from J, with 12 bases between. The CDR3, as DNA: TGTGCCAGCAGTCCTTCGGGACACAACTATGGCTACACCTTC. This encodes CASSPSGHNYGYTF.

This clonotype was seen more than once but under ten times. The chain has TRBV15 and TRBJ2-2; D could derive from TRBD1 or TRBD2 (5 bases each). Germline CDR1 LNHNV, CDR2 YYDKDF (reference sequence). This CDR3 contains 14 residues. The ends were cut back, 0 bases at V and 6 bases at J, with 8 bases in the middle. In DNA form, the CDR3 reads TGTGCCACCAGCAGAGACAGGGACCCCGGGGAGCTGTTTTTT. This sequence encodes CATSRDRDPGELFF.

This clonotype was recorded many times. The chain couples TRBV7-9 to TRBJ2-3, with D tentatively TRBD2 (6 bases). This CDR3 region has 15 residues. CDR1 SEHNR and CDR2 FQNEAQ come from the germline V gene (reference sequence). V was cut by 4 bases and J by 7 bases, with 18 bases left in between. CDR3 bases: TGTGCCAGCAGCTCTACCGGAGCGGAGGGATATACGCAGTATTTT. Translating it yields CASSSTGAEGYTQYF.

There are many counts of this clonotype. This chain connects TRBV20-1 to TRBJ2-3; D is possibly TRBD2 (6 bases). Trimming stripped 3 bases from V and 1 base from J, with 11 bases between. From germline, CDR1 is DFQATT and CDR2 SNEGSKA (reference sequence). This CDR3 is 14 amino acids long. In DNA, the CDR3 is TGCAGTGCTAGTCTTGGAGGGGGCACAGATACGCAGTATTTT. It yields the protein CSASLGGGTDTQYF.

The CDR3 here is CASSPTGHAHGYTF. CDR3 bases: TGTGCCAGCAGCCCAACAGGGCATGCGCATGGCTACACCTTC. The gene calls are TRBV7-3 and TRBJ1-2; D might be TRBD1 (6 bases). The CDR3 contains 14 residues. V was clipped by 5 bases and J by 6 bases, with 16 bases between them. Germline values: CDR1 SGHTA, CDR2 FQGTGA.

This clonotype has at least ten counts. CDR3 amino acids: CASSVEGGAREQYF. The CDR3 DNA is TGTGCCAGCAGCGTAGAAGGGGGGGCACGGGAGCAGTACTTC. The V and J genes are TRBV9 and TRBJ2-7; D is possibly TRBD2 (7 bases). This CDR3 has 14 residues. The germline V gene has CDR1 SGDLS and CDR2 YYNGEE. Trimming pared 0 bases from V and 7 bases from J, leaving 14 bases between. The full variable domain, its missing parts supplied by reference TRBV9 and TRBJ2-7, is DSGVTQTPKHLITATGQRVTLRCSPRSGDLSVYWYQQSLDQGLQFLIQYYNGEERAKGNILERFSAQQFPDLHSELNLSSLELGDSALYFCASSVEGGAREQYFGPGTRLTVT.